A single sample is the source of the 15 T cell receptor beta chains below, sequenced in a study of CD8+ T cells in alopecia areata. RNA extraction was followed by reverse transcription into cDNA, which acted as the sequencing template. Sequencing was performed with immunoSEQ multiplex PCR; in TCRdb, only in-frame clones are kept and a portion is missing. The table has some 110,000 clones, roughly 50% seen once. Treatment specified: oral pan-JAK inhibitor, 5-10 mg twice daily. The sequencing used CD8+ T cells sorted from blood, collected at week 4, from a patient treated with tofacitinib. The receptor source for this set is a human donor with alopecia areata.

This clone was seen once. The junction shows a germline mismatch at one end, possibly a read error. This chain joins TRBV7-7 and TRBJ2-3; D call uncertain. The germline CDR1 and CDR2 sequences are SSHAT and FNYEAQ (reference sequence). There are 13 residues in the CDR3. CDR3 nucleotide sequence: TGTGCTAGCAGCTTATCGAGCACAGATACGCAGTATTTT. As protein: CASSLSSTDTQYF.

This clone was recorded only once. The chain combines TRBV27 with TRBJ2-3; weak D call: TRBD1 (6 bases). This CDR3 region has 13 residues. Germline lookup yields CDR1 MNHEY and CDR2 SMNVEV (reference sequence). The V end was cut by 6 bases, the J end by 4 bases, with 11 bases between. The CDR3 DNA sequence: TGTGCCAGCAGCGGACAGAACGCAGATACGCAGTATTTT. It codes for CASSGQNADTQYF.

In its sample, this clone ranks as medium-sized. CDR3 nucleotides: TGTGCCACCAGCACCTCTCGGGGCGGGGGTTCCACAGATACGCAGTATTTT. This encodes CATSTSRGGGSTDTQYF. The gene calls are TRBV15 and TRBJ2-3, with 7 bases matching TRBD2. Looked up from germline, CDR1 is LNHNV and CDR2 is YYDKDF (reference sequence). J was trimmed by 2 bases and V by 4 bases; bases with no gene match: 12. The CDR3 length is 17 residues.

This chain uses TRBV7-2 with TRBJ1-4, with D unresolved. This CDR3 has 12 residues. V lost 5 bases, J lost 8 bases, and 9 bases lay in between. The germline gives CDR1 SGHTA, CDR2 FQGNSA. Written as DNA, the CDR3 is TGTGCCAGCAGCCGCCCCAACGAAAAACTGTTTTTT. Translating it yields CASSRPNEKLFF.

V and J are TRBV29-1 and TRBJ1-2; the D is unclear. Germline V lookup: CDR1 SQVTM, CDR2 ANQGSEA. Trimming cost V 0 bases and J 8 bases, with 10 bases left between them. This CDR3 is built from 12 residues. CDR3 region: CSVEDPTLGYTF. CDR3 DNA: TGCAGCGTTGAAGATCCCACCTTGGGCTACACCTTC.

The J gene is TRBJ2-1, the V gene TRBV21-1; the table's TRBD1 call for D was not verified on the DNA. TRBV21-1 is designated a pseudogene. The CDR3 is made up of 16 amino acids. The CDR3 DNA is TGTGCCAGCAGCAAAGGGACAGCCCGCTCCTACAATGAGCAGTTCTTC. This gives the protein CASSKGTARSYNEQFF.

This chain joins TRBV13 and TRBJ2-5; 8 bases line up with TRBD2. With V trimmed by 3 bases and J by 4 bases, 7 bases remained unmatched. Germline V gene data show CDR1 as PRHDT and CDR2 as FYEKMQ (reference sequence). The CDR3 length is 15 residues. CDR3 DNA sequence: TGTGCCAGCAGCTTCAGCGGGGGAAAGGGAGAGACCCAGTACTTC. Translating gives CASSFSGGKGETQYF.

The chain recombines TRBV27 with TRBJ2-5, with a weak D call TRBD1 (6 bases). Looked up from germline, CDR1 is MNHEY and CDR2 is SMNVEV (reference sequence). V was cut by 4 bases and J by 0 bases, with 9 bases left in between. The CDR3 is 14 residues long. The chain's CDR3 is CASSYGDNQETQYF. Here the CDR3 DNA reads TGTGCCAGCAGTTATGGGGACAACCAAGAGACCCAGTACTTC.

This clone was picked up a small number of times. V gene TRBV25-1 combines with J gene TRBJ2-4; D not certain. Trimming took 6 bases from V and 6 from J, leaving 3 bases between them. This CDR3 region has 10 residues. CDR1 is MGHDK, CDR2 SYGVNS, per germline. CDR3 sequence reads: CASSLNIQYF. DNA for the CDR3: TGTGCCAGCAGCCTAAACATTCAGTACTTC.

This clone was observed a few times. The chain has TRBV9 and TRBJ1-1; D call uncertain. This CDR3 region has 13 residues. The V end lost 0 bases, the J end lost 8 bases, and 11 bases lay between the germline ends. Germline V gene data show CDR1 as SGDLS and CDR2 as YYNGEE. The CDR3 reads CASSVGPETEAFF. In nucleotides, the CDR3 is TGTGCCAGCAGCGTAGGACCTGAGACCGAAGCTTTCTTT. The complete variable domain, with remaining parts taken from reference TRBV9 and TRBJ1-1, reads DSGVTQTPKHLITATGQRVTLRCSPRSGDLSVYWYQQSLDQGLQFLIQYYNGEERAKGNILERFSAQQFPDLHSELNLSSLELGDSALYFCASSVGPETEAFFGQGTRLTVV.

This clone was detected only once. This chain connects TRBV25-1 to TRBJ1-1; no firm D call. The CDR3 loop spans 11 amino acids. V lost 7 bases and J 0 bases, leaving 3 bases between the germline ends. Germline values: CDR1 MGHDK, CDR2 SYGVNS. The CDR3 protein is CASTVNTEAFF. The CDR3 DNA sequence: TGTGCCAGCACCGTGAACACTGAAGCTTTCTTT.

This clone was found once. Here the CDR3 DNA reads TGTGCCAGCAGCTTAGCCCACTGGGGGGCCTACAATGAGCAGTTCTTC. This sequence encodes CASSLAHWGAYNEQFF. The chain carries TRBV7-9 and TRBJ2-1; possible D gene TRBD2, 6 bases. Per the germline V gene, CDR1 is SEHNR and CDR2 is FQNEAQ (reference sequence). The V end was cut by 0 bases, the J end by 2 bases, with 11 bases between. The CDR3 is 16 amino acids.

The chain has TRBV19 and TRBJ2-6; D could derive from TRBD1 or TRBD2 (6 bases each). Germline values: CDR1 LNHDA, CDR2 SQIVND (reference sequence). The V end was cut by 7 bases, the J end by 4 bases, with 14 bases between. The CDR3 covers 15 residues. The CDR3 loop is CASTLGGSGANVLTF. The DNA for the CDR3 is TGTGCCAGTACCCTAGGGGGGTCCGGGGCCAACGTCCTGACTTTC.

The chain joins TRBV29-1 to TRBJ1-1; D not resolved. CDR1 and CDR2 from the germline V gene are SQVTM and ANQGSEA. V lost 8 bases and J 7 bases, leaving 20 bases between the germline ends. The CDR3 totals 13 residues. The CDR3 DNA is TGCAGCCCACTCAACTCCTATACGAGTGAAGCTTTCTTT. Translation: CSPLNSYTSEAFF.

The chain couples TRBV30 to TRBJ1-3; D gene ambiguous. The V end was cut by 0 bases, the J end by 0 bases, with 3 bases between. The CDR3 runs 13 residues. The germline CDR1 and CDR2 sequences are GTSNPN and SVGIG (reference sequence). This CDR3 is CAWSVVSGNTIYF. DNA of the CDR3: TGTGCCTGGAGTGTGGTCTCTGGAAACACCATATATTTT. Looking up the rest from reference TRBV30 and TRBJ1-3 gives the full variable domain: SQTIHQWPATLVQPVGSPLSLECTVEGTSNPNLYWYRQAAGRGLQLLFYSVGIGQISSEVPQNLSASRPQDRQFILSSKKLLLSDSGFYLCAWSVVSGNTIYFGEGSWLTVV.